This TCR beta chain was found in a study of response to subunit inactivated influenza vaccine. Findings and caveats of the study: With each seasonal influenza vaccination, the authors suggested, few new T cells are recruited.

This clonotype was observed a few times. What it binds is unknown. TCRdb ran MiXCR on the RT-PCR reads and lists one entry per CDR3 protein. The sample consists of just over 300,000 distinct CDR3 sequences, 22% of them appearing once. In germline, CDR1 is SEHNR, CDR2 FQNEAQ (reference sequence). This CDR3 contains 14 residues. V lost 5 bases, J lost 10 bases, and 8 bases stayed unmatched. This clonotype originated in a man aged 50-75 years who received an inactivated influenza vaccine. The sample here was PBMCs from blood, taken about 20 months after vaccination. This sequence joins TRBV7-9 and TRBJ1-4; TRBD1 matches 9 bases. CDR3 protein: CASSQTGGSGKLFF. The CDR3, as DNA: TGTGCCAGCAGCCAGACAGGGGGGTCCGGAAAACTGTTTTTT.